A selection of T cell receptor beta chains follows, all from one sample in a study of cytotoxic CD8 clonotypes in ibrutinib-treated CLL. Measured with immunoSEQ multiplex PCR; TCRdb has only the in-frame clones, and not every one. The sample has 250,000 to 350,000 clones, 76% seen once. The source material was PBMCs, sampled at disease progression, from a patient treated with ibrutinib. The receptors were gathered from a human donor with chronic lymphocytic leukemia. The CDR3 runs from the conserved cysteine through the conserved F or W. A D gene is named only where the DNA matches it firmly. Size is omitted from some rows. Given values are once, few, many or a class for expanded clones.

d_gene: NA; abundance: NA; v_gene: TRBV18; j_gene: TRBJ1-4; CDR3aa: CASSPPAGGGGAANEKLFF; CDR3nt: TGTGCCAGCTCACCACCAGCGGGAGGTGGGGGCGCGGCTAATGAAAAACTGTTTTTT
d_gene: NA; abundance: NA; v_gene: TRBV9; j_gene: TRBJ2-1; CDR3aa: CASSAAYNEQFF; CDR3nt: TGTGCCAGCAGCGCCGCCTACAATGAGCAGTTCTTC
d_gene: TRBD1; abundance: NA; v_gene: TRBV6-1; j_gene: TRBJ2-7; CDR3aa: CASSEWGRGQGNNF; CDR3nt: TGTGCCAGCAGTGAATGGGGGAGAGGACAGGGGAATAACTTC
d_gene: TRBD1; abundance: NA; v_gene: TRBV4-1; j_gene: TRBJ1-2; CDR3aa: CASSQFRDSQEVYGYTF; CDR3nt: TGCGCCAGCAGCCAGTTTCGGGACAGCCAAGAGGTTTATGGCTACACCTTC
d_gene: NA; abundance: NA; v_gene: TRBV9; j_gene: TRBJ2-5; CDR3aa: CASSGSSIETQYF; CDR3nt: TGTGCCAGCAGCGGGTCTTCCATAGAGACCCAGTACTTC
d_gene: TRBD1; abundance: NA; v_gene: TRBV10-2; j_gene: TRBJ2-1; CDR3aa: CASRDRGYYNEQFF; CDR3nt: TGCGCCAGCCGAGACAGGGGGTACTACAATGAGCAGTTCTTC
d_gene: NA; abundance: NA; v_gene: TRBV15; j_gene: TRBJ2-7; CDR3aa: CATSRGGVGISEQYF; CDR3nt: TGTGCCACCAGCAGAGGAGGGGTGGGGATTAGTGAGCAGTACTTC
d_gene: TRBD2; abundance: NA; v_gene: TRBV5-1; j_gene: TRBJ2-7; CDR3aa: CASRLAGTYEQYF; CDR3nt: TGCGCCAGCAGACTAGCGGGAACCTACGAGCAGTACTTC
d_gene: TRBD1; abundance: NA; v_gene: TRBV5-1; j_gene: TRBJ1-5; CDR3aa: CASSSTRDRRHSNQPQHF; CDR3nt: TGCGCCAGCAGCTCGACCAGGGACAGAAGACATAGCAATCAGCCCCAGCATTTT
d_gene: TRBD1; abundance: NA; v_gene: TRBV18; j_gene: TRBJ2-7; CDR3aa: CASSPRRQGSYEQYF; CDR3nt: TGTGCCAGCTCACCTAGACGACAGGGCTCCTACGAGCAGTACTTC
d_gene: NA; abundance: NA; v_gene: TRBV13; j_gene: TRBJ2-3; CDR3aa: CASSESHADTQYF; CDR3nt: TGTGCCAGCAGCGAAAGTCATGCGGATACGCAGTATTTT
d_gene: NA; abundance: NA; v_gene: TRBV25-1; j_gene: TRBJ2-7; CDR3aa: CASSEFRGSYEQYF; CDR3nt: TGTGCCAGCAGTGAATTCCGGGGCTCCTACGAGCAGTACTTC
d_gene: TRBD1; abundance: NA; v_gene: TRBV10-3; j_gene: TRBJ2-7; CDR3aa: CAIGTASWASYEQYF; CDR3nt: TGTGCCATAGGGACAGCCTCGTGGGCGTCCTACGAGCAGTACTTC
d_gene: NA; abundance: NA; v_gene: TRBV5-6; j_gene: TRBJ2-5; CDR3aa: CASSLVGEETQYF; CDR3nt: TGTGCCAGCAGCTTGGTAGGGGAAGAGACCCAGTACTTC
d_gene: TRBD2; abundance: NA; v_gene: TRBV5-4; j_gene: TRBJ2-1; CDR3aa: CASSSVAGGPYNEQFF; CDR3nt: TGTGCCAGCAGCTCAGTAGCGGGGGGCCCCTACAATGAGCAGTTCTTC
d_gene: NA; abundance: NA; v_gene: TRBV4-1; j_gene: TRBJ1-5; CDR3aa: CASSQPGNQPQHF; CDR3nt: TGCGCCAGCAGCCAACCAGGCAATCAGCCCCAGCATTTT
d_gene: NA; abundance: NA; v_gene: TRBV29-1; j_gene: TRBJ2-2; CDR3aa: CSVEKVKAGRNTGELFF; CDR3nt: TGCAGCGTTGAAAAGGTTAAGGCGGGAAGGAACACCGGGGAGCTGTTTTTT
d_gene: TRBD1; abundance: NA; v_gene: TRBV28; j_gene: TRBJ1-2; CDR3aa: CASSGDRGGGYTF; CDR3nt: TGTGCCAGCAGTGGGGACAGGGGTGGTGGCTACACCTTC
d_gene: NA; abundance: once; v_gene: TRBV5-4; j_gene: TRBJ2-3; CDR3aa: CASSLRTSTDTQYF; CDR3nt: TGTGCCAGCAGCCTCCGGACTTCCACAGATACGCAGTATTTT
d_gene: TRBD1; abundance: NA; v_gene: TRBV5-6; j_gene: TRBJ2-5; CDR3aa: CASSQDRGRETQYF; CDR3nt: TGTGCCAGCAGTCAGGACAGGGGTCGGGAGACCCAGTACTTC
d_gene: NA; abundance: NA; v_gene: TRBV11-2; j_gene: TRBJ2-7; CDR3aa: CASREGVFYEQYF; CDR3nt: TGTGCCAGCAGGGAGGGGGTATTCTACGAGCAGTACTTC
d_gene: TRBD1; abundance: NA; v_gene: TRBV10-3; j_gene: TRBJ1-3; CDR3aa: CAISQGDSGNTIYF; CDR3nt: TGTGCCATCAGCCAGGGGGACTCTGGAAACACCATATATTTT
d_gene: NA; abundance: NA; v_gene: TRBV6-5; j_gene: TRBJ2-7; CDR3aa: CASTSRVFHYEQYF; CDR3nt: TGTGCCAGCACCTCGAGGGTTTTCCACTACGAGCAGTACTTC
d_gene: NA; abundance: NA; v_gene: TRBV29-1; j_gene: TRBJ2-7; CDR3aa: CSVASQPYEQYF; CDR3nt: TGCAGCGTTGCATCGCAACCCTACGAGCAGTACTTC
d_gene: TRBD1; abundance: NA; v_gene: TRBV27; j_gene: TRBJ2-7; CDR3aa: CASSRGTGGLYEQYF; CDR3nt: TGTGCCAGCAGTCGCGGGACAGGGGGGCTCTACGAGCAGTACTTC
d_gene: TRBD1; abundance: NA; v_gene: TRBV5-4; j_gene: TRBJ2-7; CDR3aa: CASSADRVGEQYF; CDR3nt: TGTGCCAGCAGCGCCGACAGGGTAGGCGAGCAGTACTTC
d_gene: NA; abundance: NA; v_gene: TRBV5-1; j_gene: TRBJ1-2; CDR3aa: CASSLAPGNYGYTF; CDR3nt: TGCGCCAGCAGCTTGGCCCCAGGGAATTATGGCTACACCTTC
d_gene: TRBD2; abundance: NA; v_gene: TRBV25-1; j_gene: TRBJ2-2; CDR3aa: CASSASGRAAGELFF; CDR3nt: TGTGCCAGCAGTGCTAGCGGGAGGGCCGCCGGGGAGCTGTTTTTT
d_gene: NA; abundance: NA; v_gene: TRBV10-3; j_gene: TRBJ2-1; CDR3aa: CAISESNSRSSEQFF; CDR3nt: TGTGCCATCAGTGAGTCGAACTCGCGTAGTAGTGAGCAGTTCTTC
d_gene: NA; abundance: NA; v_gene: TRBV5-1; j_gene: TRBJ2-2; CDR3aa: CASKDGGELFF; CDR3nt: TGCGCCAGCAAGGATGGCGGGGAGCTGTTTTTT
d_gene: NA; abundance: NA; v_gene: TRBV28; j_gene: TRBJ2-3; CDR3aa: CATLERGGTDTQYF; CDR3nt: TGTGCCACCTTGGAGAGGGGGGGCACAGATACGCAGTATTTT
d_gene: TRBD1; abundance: once; v_gene: TRBV7-8; j_gene: TRBJ1-3; CDR3aa: CASSLVTGVGSSGNTIYF; CDR3nt: TGTGCCAGCAGCTTAGTGACAGGGGTGGGAAGCTCTGGAAACACCATATATTTT
d_gene: TRBD1; abundance: few; v_gene: TRBV29-1; j_gene: TRBJ2-5; CDR3aa: CSGRQGAPGETQYF; CDR3nt: TGCAGCGGTAGACAGGGGGCGCCAGGGGAGACCCAGTACTTC
d_gene: TRBD2; abundance: NA; v_gene: TRBV6-6; j_gene: TRBJ2-7; CDR3aa: CASSYQLAGVHEQYF; CDR3nt: TGTGCCAGCAGTTACCAACTAGCGGGAGTCCACGAGCAGTACTTC
d_gene: TRBD2; abundance: NA; v_gene: TRBV6-4; j_gene: TRBJ2-3; CDR3aa: CASSRTSASTDTQYF; CDR3nt: TGTGCCAGCAGCCGGACTAGCGCCAGCACAGATACGCAGTATTTT
d_gene: TRBD1; abundance: NA; v_gene: TRBV5-6; j_gene: TRBJ2-7; CDR3aa: CASSGGTGATYEQYF; CDR3nt: TGTGCCAGCAGCGGTGGGACAGGCGCTACCTACGAGCAGTACTTC
d_gene: TRBD1; abundance: NA; v_gene: TRBV28; j_gene: TRBJ2-6; CDR3aa: CATGTGVVSGANVLTF; CDR3nt: TGTGCCACTGGGACAGGAGTTGTTTCTGGGGCCAACGTCCTGACTTTC
d_gene: NA; abundance: few; v_gene: TRBV15; j_gene: TRBJ1-2; CDR3aa: CATSSGVQGYTF; CDR3nt: TGTGCCACCAGCTCTGGGGTTCAGGGCTACACCTTC
d_gene: NA; abundance: NA; v_gene: TRBV9; j_gene: TRBJ1-6; CDR3aa: CASSAGANSPLHF; CDR3nt: TGTGCCAGCAGCGCCGGAGCTAATTCACCCCTCCACTTT
d_gene: TRBD1; abundance: few; v_gene: TRBV5-1; j_gene: TRBJ2-7; CDR3aa: CASSLGTAEQYF; CDR3nt: TGCGCCAGCAGCCTAGGGACAGCCGAGCAGTACTTC
d_gene: NA; abundance: few; v_gene: TRBV2; j_gene: TRBJ1-4; CDR3aa: CASSERVGLATNEKLFF; CDR3nt: TGTGCCAGCAGTGAACGGGTCGGCCTTGCAACTAATGAAAAACTGTTTTTT
d_gene: NA; abundance: NA; v_gene: TRBV15; j_gene: TRBJ1-5; CDR3aa: CATSRGTVISNQPQHF; CDR3nt: TGTGCCACCAGCAGAGGGACAGTGATTAGCAATCAGCCCCAGCATTTT
d_gene: TRBD2; abundance: few; v_gene: TRBV27; j_gene: TRBJ2-7; CDR3aa: CASAPWGTSASYEQYF; CDR3nt: TGTGCCAGCGCCCCCTGGGGGACTAGCGCGTCCTACGAGCAGTACTTC
d_gene: NA; abundance: NA; v_gene: TRBV5-1; j_gene: TRBJ2-5; CDR3aa: CASSPGGQGETQYF; CDR3nt: TGCGCCAGCAGCCCCGGAGGACAAGGCGAGACCCAGTACTTC
d_gene: NA; abundance: NA; v_gene: TRBV6-1; j_gene: TRBJ2-3; CDR3aa: CASSEARGRTDTQYF; CDR3nt: TGTGCCAGCAGTGAAGCGAGGGGTAGGACAGATACGCAGTATTTT
d_gene: NA; abundance: NA; v_gene: TRBV9; j_gene: TRBJ1-6; CDR3aa: CASSGEVPNPASYNSPLHF; CDR3nt: TGTGCCAGCAGCGGTGAAGTTCCCAACCCCGCCTCCTATAATTCACCCCTCCACTTT
d_gene: TRBD1; abundance: NA; v_gene: TRBV27; j_gene: TRBJ2-1; CDR3aa: CASRTTGQGLYSYNEQFF; CDR3nt: TGTGCCAGCAGAACCACGGGACAGGGCTTATACTCCTACAATGAGCAGTTCTTC
d_gene: TRBD1; abundance: NA; v_gene: TRBV5-1; j_gene: TRBJ2-2; CDR3aa: CASSLGQGAVGELFF; CDR3nt: TGCGCCAGCAGCTTGGGACAGGGGGCTGTCGGGGAGCTGTTTTTT
d_gene: TRBD2; abundance: NA; v_gene: TRBV4-3; j_gene: TRBJ2-3; CDR3aa: CASSLRTSDTQYF; CDR3nt: TGCGCCAGCAGTCTACGGACTAGCGATACGCAGTATTTT
d_gene: NA; abundance: NA; v_gene: TRBV10-1; j_gene: TRBJ2-1; CDR3aa: CASSRLPITDPWDRDNEQFF; CDR3nt: TGCGCCAGCAGTAGGCTGCCAATCACCGACCCCTGGGACCGAGACAATGAGCAGTTCTTC
d_gene: TRBD2; abundance: NA; v_gene: TRBV7-2; j_gene: TRBJ2-1; CDR3aa: CASSIGQLAVYNEQFF; CDR3nt: TGTGCCAGCAGCATAGGGCAACTAGCGGTTTACAATGAGCAGTTCTTC